This passage covers 27 T cell receptor beta chains from one sample sequenced in a study of blood T cell repertoires in COVID-19. Sequencing used immunoSEQ multiplex PCR; TCRdb keeps in-frame clones, though not all of them. The table has about 18,000 clones, approximately 89% seen once. Sequenced: PBMCs or T cells enriched from blood (not recorded which). These receptors originate from a young woman who had recovered from COVID-19.

The chain employs TRBV6-5 and TRBJ2-7, with 7 bases aligning to TRBD1. The CDR3 has 15 residues. V lost 5 bases to trimming and J lost 7 bases; unmatched junction nucleotides: 14. The germline CDR1 and CDR2 sequences are MNHEY and SVGAGI. Here the CDR3 DNA reads TGTGCCAGCAGTCCCGGACAGGCCTTCCTGGGTGAGCAGTACTTC. Its protein is CASSPGQAFLGEQYF.

This chain links TRBV12-3 or TRBV12-4 with TRBJ1-2; 11 positions match TRBD1. The CDR3 contains 13 residues. V shed 6 bases, J shed 6 bases, and the junction held 3 bases outside the gene matches. Here the CDR3 DNA reads TGTGCCAGCAGCCAGGACAGGGGGCATGGCTACACCTTC. Translation: CASSQDRGHGYTF.

The V gene is TRBV2, the J gene TRBJ1-2, with 8 positions matching TRBD1. CDR3 length: 13 residues. Germline CDR1 SNHLY, CDR2 FYNNEI. Trimming took 5 bases from V and 7 from J; bases not matched to a gene: 6. The CDR3 DNA reads TGTGCCAGCAGTAAGGACAGGGTTACTGGCTACACCTTC. Its protein product is CASSKDRVTGYTF.

There are a few counts of this clone. Other DNA sequences in this sample translate to the same CDR3. The chain combines TRBV19 with TRBJ1-5; D uncertain. The V gene's germline CDR1 is LNHDA and CDR2 SQIVND (reference sequence). The length of the CDR3 is 16 residues. V lost 4 bases and J lost 0, with 13 bases in between. The CDR3 here is CASSTIRLLSNQPQHF. The CDR3 nucleotides are TGTGCCAGTAGTACGATCCGACTCCTTAGCAATCAGCCCCAGCATTTT.

The chain is built from TRBV7-9 and TRBJ2-7; 11 bases match TRBD2. The trim removed 6 bases at V and 4 bases at J, leaving 8 bases unmatched. This CDR3 is built from 15 residues. Germline-derived CDR1 and CDR2 are SEHNR and FQNEAQ (reference sequence). CDR3 region: CASSITSGGGYEQYF. The CDR3 DNA sequence: TGTGCCAGCAGTATTACTAGCGGGGGTGGGTACGAGCAGTACTTC.

The gene calls are TRBV16 and TRBJ1-2; 9 bases align to TRBD1. Germline CDR1 and CDR2: KGHSY and FQNENV. The CDR3 is made up of 14 amino acids. V shed 4 bases, J shed 6 bases, and the junction held 6 bases outside the gene matches. CDR3 region: CASSRAGTGHGYTF. In DNA form, the CDR3 reads TGTGCCAGCAGCCGCGCCGGGACAGGGCATGGCTACACCTTC.

The gene calls are TRBV30 and TRBJ2-1, with a weak D call TRBD2 (5 bases). The CDR3 runs to 12 residues. V was pared by 4 bases and J by 8 bases, with 12 bases between. Germline lookup yields CDR1 GTSNPN and CDR2 SVGIG (reference sequence). This chain's CDR3 is CAWTLSSHEQFF. CDR3 coding DNA: TGTGCCTGGACATTGTCTAGCCATGAGCAGTTCTTC.

The chain is built from TRBV29-1 and TRBJ1-2; TRBD1 is a possible D gene (6 bases). This CDR3 has 12 amino acids. CDR1 is SQVTM, CDR2 ANQGSEA, per germline. V was clipped by 6 bases and J by 7 bases, with 15 bases between them. The CDR3 sequence: CSVTSGVSGYTF. CDR3 DNA sequence: TGCAGCGTGACCTCAGGGGTTAGTGGCTACACCTTC.

The genes are TRBV15 and TRBJ2-7; D might be TRBD2 (5 bases). The CDR3 extends over 13 amino acids. Trimming left V 0 bases short and J 4 bases short, with 7 bases between. Germline values: CDR1 LNHNV, CDR2 YYDKDF (reference sequence). The CDR3 DNA reads TGTGCCACCAGCAGAGAGGGAGCTTACGAGCAGTACTTC. The encoded protein is CATSREGAYEQYF.

This clone has just one count. The CDR3 loop is CSASHQGSQPQHF. The DNA of the CDR3 is TGCAGTGCTAGTCACCAGGGGAGTCAGCCCCAGCATTTT. V is TRBV20-1 and J is TRBJ1-5, with D possibly matching TRBD1 (6 bases). The ends were cut back, 3 bases at V and 6 bases at J, with 12 bases in the middle. Germline CDR1 is DFQATT and CDR2 is SNEGSKA (reference sequence). The CDR3 is made up of 13 amino acids.

The chain joins TRBV4-1 to TRBJ2-7; 9 bases are shared with TRBD2. In germline, CDR1 is MGHRA, CDR2 YSYEKL. V was clipped by 3 bases and J by 1 base; unmatched bases: 10. The CDR3 extends over 17 amino acids. CDR3 sequence (DNA): TGCGCCAGCAGCCAGGAATCTAGCGGGGAGATTTCCTACGAGCAGTACTTC. Translated, it gives CASSQESSGEISYEQYF.

This sequence joins TRBV11-3 and TRBJ2-7, with D possibly matching TRBD1 (5 bases). Trimming stripped 0 bases from V and 3 bases from J, with 9 bases between. The CDR3 runs to 14 residues. The germline CDR1 and CDR2 sequences are SGHNT and YENEEA. The CDR3 DNA reads TGTGCCAGCAGCTTAGATGACAGTAACTACGAGCAGTACTTC. Its translation: CASSLDDSNYEQYF.

The chain couples TRBV5-4 to TRBJ2-3; the match to TRBD1 covers 10 bases. The CDR3 has 14 amino acids. Trimming took 6 bases from V and 3 from J; bases not matched to a gene: 4. CDR1 is SGHNT and CDR2 is YYREEE in the germline V gene (reference sequence). The CDR3 reads CASIGQGGTDTQYF. The CDR3 DNA reads TGTGCCAGCATCGGACAGGGGGGGACAGATACGCAGTATTTT.

This clone has more than one count but fewer than ten. The chain couples TRBV27 to TRBJ1-2; a possible D gene is TRBD1 (5 bases). Trimming shortened V by 8 bases and J by 4 bases, and 17 bases separated the two germline ends. Germline loops: CDR1 MNHEY, CDR2 SMNVEV (reference sequence). The CDR3 runs 14 residues. As DNA, the CDR3 is TGTGCCAGCCGAGATGGAACAGGCGCCTATGGCTACACCTTC. It is translated as CASRDGTGAYGYTF.

V is TRBV7-7 and J is TRBJ1-2, with D tentatively TRBD1 (5 bases). This CDR3 has 15 residues. V lost 2 bases, J lost 4 bases, and 14 bases lay in between. CDR1 is SSHAT, CDR2 FNYEAQ, per germline (reference sequence). The CDR3 sequence is CASSLSQGGLYGYTF. CDR3 sequence (DNA): TGTGCCAGCAGCTTAAGTCAGGGAGGACTCTATGGCTACACCTTC.

This rearrangement joins TRBV29-1 to TRBJ1-1; 7 nucleotides agree with TRBD1. This CDR3 has 13 residues. Trimming removed 3 bases from V and 3 bases from J; junction bases left unmatched: 4. Germline V gene sequence: CDR1 SQVTM, CDR2 ANQGSEA. DNA of the CDR3: TGCAGCGTTGAGATGCAGGGGGACACTGAAGCTTTCTTT. This codes for CSVEMQGDTEAFF. Drawing the rest from reference TRBV29-1 and TRBJ1-1, the complete variable domain is SAVISQKPSRDICQRGTSLTIQCQVDSQVTMMFWYRQQPGQSLTLIATANQGSEATYESGFVIDKFPISRPNLTFSTLTVSNMSPEDSSIYLCSVEMQGDTEAFFGQGTRLTVV.

This clone occurred a few times. J is TRBJ1-1 and V is TRBV28, with TRBD1 matching over 7 bases. Germline V gene lookup returns CDR1 MDHEN and CDR2 SYDVKM. CDR3 length: 14 residues. V lost 5 bases to trimming and J lost 1 base; unmatched junction nucleotides: 4. The chain's CDR3 is CASSATGWNTEAFF. In DNA, the CDR3 is TGTGCCAGCAGTGCGACAGGGTGGAACACTGAAGCTTTCTTT.

The V gene is TRBV21-1, the J gene TRBJ1-4; the D segment call TRBD1 is taken from the table without a DNA check. TRBV21-1 is termed a pseudogene. The CDR3 is 19 residues long. CDR3 bases: TGTGCCAGCAGCAAAGGGAAGACAGGGAGAGGGGGTTCTAATGAAAAACTGTTTTTT. Translation: CASSKGKTGRGGSNEKLFF.

This clone has a single count. This sequence joins TRBV28 and TRBJ2-7, with D possibly being TRBD2 (6 bases). The V gene lost 3 bases and the J gene lost 0 bases, with 21 bases spanning the gap. The CDR3 sequence is 18 residues long. Looked up from germline, CDR1 is MDHEN and CDR2 is SYDVKM. CDR3 DNA: TGTGCCAGCAGTTTTTACCCCTTCCGGGGGTCGAGCTCCTACGAGCAGTACTTC. Its protein product is CASSFYPFRGSSSYEQYF. Combining the CDR3 with reference TRBV28 and TRBJ2-7 gives the whole variable domain DVKVTQSSRYLVKRTGEKVFLECVQDMDHENMFWYRQDPGLGLRLIYFSYDVKMKEKGDIPEGYSVSREKKERFSLILESASTNQTSMYLCASSFYPFRGSSSYEQYFGPGTRLTVT.

The chain joins TRBV6-5 to TRBJ2-7; a possible D gene is TRBD1 (6 bases). Trimming removed 5 bases at V and 4 bases at J, with 12 bases between. Looked up from germline, CDR1 is MNHEY and CDR2 is SVGAGI. The CDR3 length is 13 residues. The CDR3, as DNA: TGTGCCAGCAGTAAGACAGGAGAGTACGAGCAGTACTTC. Translated, it gives CASSKTGEYEQYF.

The chain uses TRBV3-1 (or the pseudogene TRBV3-2) and TRBJ2-1; 12 bases are shared with TRBD2. This CDR3 has 20 amino acids. CDR1 LGHDT and CDR2 YNNKEL come from the germline V gene (reference sequence). With 0 bases clipped from V and 7 bases from J, the junction kept 16 bases outside the gene matches. The CDR3 is CASSQDEEVLAGGPGNEQFF. The CDR3 region has the DNA TGTGCCAGCAGCCAAGATGAGGAGGTTCTAGCGGGGGGGCCTGGGAATGAGCAGTTCTTC.

This chain links TRBV7-2 with TRBJ2-7; TRBD1 aligns across 12 bases. This CDR3 region has 19 residues. V dropped 1 base and J dropped 3; count of bases not matched to a gene: 13. Germline CDR1 SGHTA, CDR2 FQGNSA. CDR3 DNA: TGTGCCAGCAGCTTAGGTGGGGCGGGACAGGGGGCGAGGAACTACGAGCAGTACTTC. Translation: CASSLGGAGQGARNYEQYF.

This clone showed up just a few times. The V call is TRBV30, the J call TRBJ2-5, with a possible D match to TRBD2 (6 bases). V lost 4 bases and J 2 bases, leaving 20 bases between the germline ends. Germline V gene data show CDR1 as GTSNPN and CDR2 as SVGIG (reference sequence). CDR3 size: 16 residues. The CDR3, as DNA: TGTGCCTGGAAATCACCAGCAGCGGGTTGGCAAGAGACCCAGTACTTC. Encoded protein: CAWKSPAAGWQETQYF.

A word on this clone: Germline and junction disagree at one end, which may indicate a read error. The genes are TRBV7-3 and TRBJ2-3; D remains unclear. The CDR3 runs to 14 residues. Germline CDR1 SGHTA, CDR2 FQGTGA. CDR3 sequence reads: CTSSWSSGADTQYF. CDR3 coding DNA: TGTACCAGCAGCTGGTCGTCGGGTGCAGATACGCAGTATTTT.

The J gene is TRBJ1-2, the V gene TRBV19; TRBD1 might be the D (6 bases). This CDR3 is built from 14 residues. Trimming took off 5 bases at V and 0 bases at J, with 10 bases between the two ends. Germline values: CDR1 LNHDA, CDR2 SQIVND (reference sequence). CDR3 loop: CASSGQLTNYGYTF. For the CDR3, the DNA is TGTGCCAGTAGTGGACAGTTAACTAACTATGGCTACACCTTC.

This chain connects TRBV7-2 to TRBJ2-7; D is perhaps TRBD2 (5 bases). Germline V gives CDR1 SGHTA, CDR2 FQGNSA. The ends were cut back, 4 bases at V and 5 bases at J, with 12 bases in the middle. CDR3 size: 13 residues. The CDR3 region is CASSSGWSDEQYF. CDR3 in DNA: TGTGCCAGCAGCTCGGGATGGTCTGACGAGCAGTACTTC.

CDR3 nucleotide sequence: TGTGCCAGCAGTACACAGGGGTCCTACTCCTACGAGCAGTACTTC. It encodes CASSTQGSYSYEQYF. The chain has TRBV28 and TRBJ2-7; 7 bases align to TRBD1. Germline trimming cut 5 bases from V and 0 bases from J; bases unmatched to any gene: 7. This CDR3 has 15 residues. Germline V gene sequence: CDR1 MDHEN, CDR2 SYDVKM.